This TCR beta chain appears in the sequencing data of a study of B cell selection in AIRE deficiency. The study's findings and limits: CDR3s were shorter in shared Treg sequences, reflecting few non-templated nucleotide insertions.

Sorted regulatory T cells were CD4-positive, CD25-high and CD127-low or negative. Unrelated healthy donors provided the controls. Original handling: Patients' Tregs yielded approximately 52,000 distinct TCRbeta sequences; donors' 80,000 to 100,000. The method was immunoSEQ multiplex PCR; TCRdb's version includes in-frame clones alone and lacks a portion of them. For V, J and clone size, that table is used; D and trimming come from the DNA. The data contain fewer than 25,000 clones, around 90% of them singletons. This clone was seen once. Its antigen is unknown. Trimming pared 0 bases from V and 7 bases from J, leaving 13 bases between. CDR3 length: 13 residues. CDR1 GTSNPN and CDR2 SVGIG come from the germline V gene (reference sequence).

This chain joins TRBV30 and TRBJ2-7; perhaps TRBD1 as D (7 bases). Sequencing was done on a sample of CD4+CD25+ Tregs sorted from PBMCs. This receptor was taken from a human donor in good health. CDR3 in amino acids: CAWSVTGAGEQYF. The CDR3 bases are TGTGCCTGGAGTGTAACAGGGGCGGGGGAGCAGTACTTC.